The next 28 T cell receptor beta chains were all read from a single sample in a study of PD-L1 blockade in urothelial cancer (dated by TCRdb to between 2016 and 2019). The library relied on the immunoSEQ multiplex PCR assay. TCRdb holds this immuneACCESS table with in-frame rearrangements only. Some clones are missing; in checked studies, unresolved V genes explain under half, and the rest has no known cause. The sample profile shows 84,000 or so clones; approximately 81% of them were found once. The ten largest clones take up under 15% of the sample. Per the publication, the time point label means: pretreatment peripheral blood. The sample was PBMCs, taken around atezolizumab (anti-PD-L1) treatment. These receptors all come from a man in his 60s with urothelial cancer.

The rearrangement joins TRBV6-5 to TRBJ1-4; TRBD1 might be the D (6 bases). CDR1 is MNHEY and CDR2 is SVGAGI in the germline V gene. The CDR3 is made up of 15 amino acids. Trimming cost V 0 bases and J 1 base, with 6 bases left between them. CDR3 loop: CASSYSQGTNEKLFF. In DNA form, the CDR3 reads TGTGCCAGCAGTTACTCACAGGGAACTAATGAAAAACTGTTTTTT.

This chain joins TRBV5-4 and TRBJ2-5, with 11 nucleotides matching TRBD2. CDR3 length: 18 amino acids. The V gene's germline CDR1 is SGHNT and CDR2 YYREEE (reference sequence). V shed 5 bases and J 0 bases; nucleotides not matched to a gene: 12. CDR3 sequence reads: CASSPSLGTSGDQETQYF. Here the CDR3 DNA reads TGTGCCAGCAGTCCCTCCCTTGGGACTAGCGGAGACCAAGAGACCCAGTACTTC.

This chain connects TRBV9 to TRBJ2-5, with D possibly TRBD1 on 6 matching bases. V was clipped by 4 bases and J by 5 bases, with 15 bases between them. Germline CDR1 SGDLS, CDR2 YYNGEE. The CDR3 is 14 residues long. Here the CDR3 reads CASSPQGMGETQYF. The CDR3 region has the DNA TGTGCCAGCAGCCCCCAGGGGATGGGGGAGACCCAGTACTTC.

The chain couples TRBV6-1 to TRBJ1-2; unclear D gene. The CDR3 loop spans 14 amino acids. Germline V gives CDR1 MNHNS, CDR2 SASEGT. Trimming cost V 1 base and J 4 bases, with 10 bases left between them. CDR3 DNA: TGTGCCAGCAGTGAAGTCAGCGAATCCTATGGCTACACCTTC. Amino acids: CASSEVSESYGYTF.

The gene calls are TRBV5-4 and TRBJ1-2; a possible D gene is TRBD1 (6 bases). The CDR3 is 14 residues long. Germline loops: CDR1 SGHNT, CDR2 YYREEE (reference sequence). V lost 0 bases, J lost 4 bases, and 10 bases lay in between. CDR3 nucleotides: TGTGCCAGCAGCTTGGGGACAGCGACCTATGGCTACACCTTC. Residues: CASSLGTATYGYTF.

The rearrangement uses TRBV27 and TRBJ2-7, with 11 nucleotides matching TRBD1. Per the germline V gene, CDR1 is MNHEY and CDR2 is SMNVEV (reference sequence). The CDR3 contains 17 residues. After removal of 2 bases from V and 5 bases from J, the junction contained 11 bases not matched to a gene. DNA for the CDR3: TGTGCCAGCAGTTTAACGCTCACCGGGACAGGGGGGCACGAGCAGTACTTC. This gives the protein CASSLTLTGTGGHEQYF.

The chain links TRBV2 to TRBJ1-1; 7 nucleotides match TRBD1. V was pared by 3 bases and J by 6 bases, with 10 bases of the junction left unmatched. The CDR3 is 15 amino acids. Germline CDR1 and CDR2: SNHLY and FYNNEI. The CDR3 bases are TGTGCCAGCAGTGAGTTCTCGACAGGGACATCTGAAGCTTTCTTT. This codes for CASSEFSTGTSEAFF.

The chain links TRBV2 to TRBJ1-6; 8 bases are a match to TRBD1. The CDR3 is 16 residues long. V lost 5 bases to trimming and J lost 9 bases; unmatched junction nucleotides: 12. In germline, CDR1 is SNHLY, CDR2 FYNNEI. CDR3 sequence reads: CASSQFRDRNLSPLHF. DNA for the CDR3: TGTGCCAGCAGTCAGTTCCGGGACAGGAACCTTTCACCCCTCCACTTT. The whole variable domain, remainder taken from reference TRBV2 and TRBJ1-6, is EPEVTQTPSHQVTQMGQEVILRCVPISNHLYFYWYRQILGQKVEFLVSFYNNEISEKSEIFDDQFSVERPDGSNFTLKIRSTKLEDSAMYFCASSQFRDRNLSPLHFGNGTRLTVT.

This chain uses TRBV14 with TRBJ1-3; TRBD1 aligns across 7 bases. The germline V gene encodes CDR1 SGHDN and CDR2 FVKESK. V trimming: 3 bases; J trimming: 5 bases; junction bases outside the gene matches: 4. The length of the CDR3 is 14 residues. CDR3 protein: CASSHRQGRNTIYF. The CDR3 DNA follows: TGTGCCAGCAGCCACCGACAGGGCCGAAACACCATATATTTT. The whole variable domain, remainder taken from reference TRBV14 and TRBJ1-3, is EAGVTQFPSHSVIEKGQTVTLRCDPISGHDNLYWYRRVMGKEIKFLLHFVKESKQDESGMPNNRFLAERTGGTYSTLKVQPAELEDSGVYFCASSHRQGRNTIYFGEGSWLTVV.

This chain connects TRBV19 to TRBJ2-7; 9 bases agree with TRBD2. Unmatched junction bases numbered 3, after V lost 6 bases and J lost 0 bases. Per germline, CDR1 LNHDA and CDR2 SQIVND (reference sequence). The CDR3 loop spans 14 amino acids. CDR3 coding DNA: TGTGCCAGTAGACTAGCGGGCAGCTCCTACGAGCAGTACTTC. This sequence encodes CASRLAGSSYEQYF. The full variable domain, rest sourced from reference TRBV19 and TRBJ2-7, is DGGITQSPKYLFRKEGQNVTLSCEQNLNHDAMYWYRQDPGQGLRLIYYSQIVNDFQKGDIAEGYSVSREKKESFPLTVTSAQKNPTAFYLCASRLAGSSYEQYFGPGTRLTVT.

V is TRBV6-5 and J is TRBJ2-7, with 9 bases fitting TRBD2. Per the germline V gene, CDR1 is MNHEY and CDR2 is SVGAGI. This CDR3 region has 15 residues. Trimming removed 5 bases from V and 7 bases from J; junction bases left unmatched: 12. The CDR3, as DNA: TGTGCCAGCAGTACCGGAGGGGCGGGAGGGAAGGAGCAGTACTTC. Protein sequence: CASSTGGAGGKEQYF.

The chain couples TRBV9 to TRBJ1-1; perhaps TRBD1 as D (5 bases). Trimming pared 5 bases from V and 6 bases from J, leaving 20 bases between. Germline V gene sequence: CDR1 SGDLS, CDR2 YYNGEE. The CDR3 length is 15 residues. CDR3 coding DNA: TGTGCCAGCAGTCACCCCGGCGGGGGGGTTTCTGAAGCTTTCTTT. This codes for CASSHPGGGVSEAFF.

In this sample, this clone turned up a few times. The chain links TRBV30 to TRBJ1-5; 7 nucleotides match TRBD1. Germline CDR1 reads GTSNPN; CDR2 reads SVGIG (reference sequence). V lost 1 base and J lost 10; bases outside the gene matches: 7. There are 13 residues in the CDR3. In DNA form, the CDR3 reads TGTGCCTGGAGTGCAGGGGGGAAAAGACCCCAGCATTTT. Translated, it gives CAWSAGGKRPQHF.

This chain links TRBV9 with TRBJ1-1; a possible D gene is TRBD1 (6 bases). Trimming pared 0 bases from V and 0 bases from J, leaving 21 bases between. Germline V gene data show CDR1 as SGDLS and CDR2 as YYNGEE. This CDR3 contains 19 residues. CDR3 sequence: CASSVGAGRGFNMNTEAFF. The DNA for the CDR3 is TGTGCCAGCAGCGTAGGGGCGGGGAGGGGGTTCAACATGAACACTGAAGCTTTCTTT. Full variable domain (rest looked up from reference TRBV9 and TRBJ1-1): DSGVTQTPKHLITATGQRVTLRCSPRSGDLSVYWYQQSLDQGLQFLIQYYNGEERAKGNILERFSAQQFPDLHSELNLSSLELGDSALYFCASSVGAGRGFNMNTEAFFGQGTRLTVV.

The chain couples TRBV25-1 to TRBJ1-2; D unclear. V dropped 8 bases and J dropped 5 bases, with 9 bases sitting between them. CDR1 and CDR2 (germline): MGHDK, SYGVNS. CDR3 length: 11 residues. The DNA of the CDR3 is TGTGCCAGCGGGAGGGATTATGGCTACACCTTC. The encoded protein is CASGRDYGYTF.

The rearrangement joins TRBV28 to TRBJ2-7; no reliable D call. CDR1 and CDR2 (germline): MDHEN, SYDVKM. This CDR3 has 14 residues. Trimming left V 5 bases short and J 1 base short, with 12 bases between. The CDR3 region is CASSPPSRSYEQYF. DNA of the CDR3: TGTGCCAGCAGTCCCCCCTCCCGGTCCTACGAGCAGTACTTC. Full variable domain (missing parts from reference TRBV28 and TRBJ2-7): DVKVTQSSRYLVKRTGEKVFLECVQDMDHENMFWYRQDPGLGLRLIYFSYDVKMKEKGDIPEGYSVSREKKERFSLILESASTNQTSMYLCASSPPSRSYEQYFGPGTRLTVT.

CDR3: CASWESRSSYNEQFF. CDR3 coding DNA: TGTGCCTCCTGGGAGTCGAGAAGCTCCTACAATGAGCAGTTCTTC. This chain uses TRBV28 with TRBJ2-1; perhaps TRBD2 as D (5 bases). Germline V gives CDR1 MDHEN, CDR2 SYDVKM. V was trimmed by 11 bases and J by 0 bases, leaving 17 bases between them. The CDR3 consists of 15 residues.

The chain recombines TRBV2 with TRBJ2-5, with D uncertain. V lost 2 bases, J lost 9 bases, and 13 bases lay in between. Per the germline V gene, CDR1 is SNHLY and CDR2 is FYNNEI. This CDR3 has 13 amino acids. DNA for the CDR3: TGTGCCAGCAGTGAAAATGGGTTCGAGGCCCAGTACTTC. The encoded protein is CASSENGFEAQYF.

The chain couples TRBV6-1 to TRBJ2-1; D gene uncertain. The length of the CDR3 is 16 residues. Germline assignment: CDR1 MNHNS and CDR2 SASEGT. V dropped 2 bases and J dropped 4 bases, with 15 bases sitting between them. The CDR3 DNA reads TGTGCCAGCAGTGAAAACCTGGTCGGTCCGTACAATGAGCAGTTCTTC. This encodes CASSENLVGPYNEQFF.

The chain joins TRBV6-1 to TRBJ2-3; possibly TRBD1 for D (6 bases). The CDR3 loop spans 14 amino acids. Germline CDR1 MNHNS, CDR2 SASEGT. V was trimmed by 6 bases and J by 3 bases, leaving 13 bases between them. The CDR3 region has the DNA TGTGCCAGCAGCCTCACAGGGATAACAGATACGCAGTATTTT. This codes for CASSLTGITDTQYF.

The CDR3: CASSPAGQGIGYTF. CDR3 nucleotides: TGTGCCAGCAGCCCGGCCGGACAGGGTATTGGCTACACCTTC. The chain has TRBV11-3 and TRBJ1-2, with 8 bases matching TRBD1. Germline-derived CDR1 and CDR2 are SGHNT and YENEEA. Trimming cost V 5 bases and J 7 bases; bases outside gene matches: 9. The CDR3 has 14 residues.

The chain joins TRBV6-1 to TRBJ2-7; 9 positions agree with TRBD1. V lost 4 bases, J lost 1 base, and 8 bases stayed unmatched. The CDR3 covers 16 residues. CDR1 is MNHNS, CDR2 SASEGT, per germline. CDR3 amino acids: CASSARAGTGSYEQYF. Here the CDR3 DNA reads TGTGCCAGCAGTGCTCGAGCCGGGACAGGGTCCTACGAGCAGTACTTC.

The chain has TRBV9 and TRBJ2-1; D might be TRBD2 (6 bases). From germline, CDR1 is SGDLS and CDR2 YYNGEE. This CDR3 contains 17 residues. The V end was cut by 0 bases, the J end by 6 bases, with 19 bases between. The CDR3 loop is CASSVDFLRAGSNEQFF. Written as DNA, the CDR3 is TGTGCCAGCAGCGTAGATTTTTTGAGGGCCGGGAGCAATGAGCAGTTCTTC.

The chain carries TRBV7-2 and TRBJ1-2, with 10 bases fitting TRBD1. Per germline, CDR1 SGHTA and CDR2 FQGNSA. Germline trimming cut 4 bases from V and 6 bases from J; bases unmatched to any gene: 14. The CDR3 contains 17 residues. CDR3 DNA: TGTGCCAGCAGCTCGTCCCGGGACAGGGGCCAGGGGAATGGCTACACCTTC. Translating it yields CASSSSRDRGQGNGYTF.

The rearrangement uses TRBV4-1 and TRBJ2-3; 7 positions agree with TRBD2. CDR3 length: 14 amino acids. After removal of 4 bases from V and 4 bases from J, the junction contained 5 bases not matched to a gene. Germline-derived CDR1 and CDR2 are MGHRA and YSYEKL. CDR3 region: CASSLPLAADTQYF. The CDR3, as DNA: TGCGCCAGCAGCCTACCTCTAGCGGCAGATACGCAGTATTTT.

The J gene is TRBJ1-4, the V gene TRBV19; D remains unclear. The ends were cut back, 8 bases at V and 0 bases at J, with 16 bases in the middle. Germline V lookup: CDR1 LNHDA, CDR2 SQIVND (reference sequence). The CDR3 is made up of 16 amino acids. The CDR3 nucleotides read TGTGCCAGTGCGGGGTTTGGGATGGCAACTAATGAAAAACTGTTTTTT. It translates to CASAGFGMATNEKLFF.

The chain couples TRBV4-1 to TRBJ2-3; D unclear. This CDR3 comprises 17 residues. CDR1 and CDR2 (germline): MGHRA, YSYEKL. V shed 4 bases and J shed 7 bases, with 24 bases lying between them. The DNA of the CDR3 is TGCGCCAGCAGCCCAGAACGGAGAGGTACGCACCGGAATACGCAGTATTTT. Residues: CASSPERRGTHRNTQYF.

This clone was found once. The gene calls are TRBV5-1 and TRBJ1-1; D is uncertain. The CDR3 loop spans 15 amino acids. From germline, CDR1 is SGHRS and CDR2 YFSETQ. Trimming took off 0 bases at V and 2 bases at J, with 11 bases between the two ends. The CDR3 DNA reads TGCGCCAGCAGCTTGGCGTCCGGTCGTAACACTGAAGCTTTCTTT. Amino acid sequence: CASSLASGRNTEAFF.